This TCR beta chain came from a study of beta chain features in type 1 diabetes. Looking at the study overall: Cell yields, gender and age were comparable in patients and healthy donors. Study-level results: Unsettled here was the matter of whether HLA type influences TCRB rearrangement. The study found fewer insertions and more deletions at VDJ junctions in type 1 diabetes patients. The study found moderately but significantly shorter TCRB CDR3s in all four CD4+ subsets of Type 1 diabetes patients.

CD4+ naive, central memory, regulatory and stem cell-like memory cells were sorted via CD45RO/CCR7/CD25/CD127/CD95/CD27. V was clipped by 2 bases and J by 8 bases; unmatched bases: 8. The CDR3 contains 16 residues. The germline CDR1 and CDR2 sequences are SGHVS and FNYEAQ. The study reverse transcribed the entire isolated RNA, so it sequenced expressed TCRB transcripts. Clones were sequenced by immunoSEQ multiplex PCR, and TCRdb holds only the in-frame ones, with some missing. The sample carries 25,000 to 30,000 clones, 49% recorded once. About this clone itself: The antigen is undetermined.

This TCR was recovered from a man between 25 and 39 years old with type 1 diabetes. The specimen sequenced was stem cell memory CD4+ T cells from blood. The chain recombines TRBV7-6 with TRBJ2-1; 11 bases are a match to TRBD2. For the CDR3, the DNA is TGTGCCAGCAGCTTAATAGCGGGGGGGCGTAGTGATGAGCAGTTCTTC. This sequence encodes CASSLIAGGRSDEQFF.